This note documents a single T cell receptor beta chain sequence. Its specificity is not known. Trimming removed 0 bases from V and 2 bases from J, with 7 bases in between. The V gene's germline CDR1 is MNHNY and CDR2 SVGAGI (reference sequence). This CDR3 comprises 14 residues. This sample is drawn from a study of metastatic and nonmetastatic thyroid tumors. Study observations and caveats: The study reportedly found significantly higher TCR beta diversity in malignant thyroid tumors than benign nodules, in blood and tumor.

TCRdb re-analyzed the PCR reads using MiXCR. The sample lists over 25,000 clones, roughly a fifth occurring once. Thyroid surgery had not been preceded by any treatment in any patient. The gene calls are TRBV6-6 and TRBJ1-2; the D gene is possibly TRBD1 (5 bases). The specimen was blood. This sequence was found in a female donor with papillary thyroid cancer or a benign thyroid nodule (not recorded which). Some clones in this sample may be carry-over from other donors' samples. CDR3 amino acids: CASSYSRDNYGYTF. The CDR3 DNA is TGTGCCAGCAGTTACTCGCGGGACAACTATGGCTACACCTTC.